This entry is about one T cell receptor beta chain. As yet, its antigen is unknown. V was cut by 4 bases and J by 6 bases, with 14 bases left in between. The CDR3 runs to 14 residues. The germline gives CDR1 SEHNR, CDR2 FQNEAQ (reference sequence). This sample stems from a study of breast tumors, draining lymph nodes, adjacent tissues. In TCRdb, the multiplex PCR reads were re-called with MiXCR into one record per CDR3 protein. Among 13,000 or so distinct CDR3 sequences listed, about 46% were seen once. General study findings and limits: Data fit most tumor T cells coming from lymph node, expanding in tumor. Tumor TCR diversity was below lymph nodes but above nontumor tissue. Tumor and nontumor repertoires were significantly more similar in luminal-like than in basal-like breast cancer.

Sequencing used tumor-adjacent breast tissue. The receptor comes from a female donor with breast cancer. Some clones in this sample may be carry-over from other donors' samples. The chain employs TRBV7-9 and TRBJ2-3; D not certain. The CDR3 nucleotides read TGTGCCAGCAGCTACCCCGGAAGAACGGATACGCAGTATTTT. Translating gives CASSYPGRTDTQYF.